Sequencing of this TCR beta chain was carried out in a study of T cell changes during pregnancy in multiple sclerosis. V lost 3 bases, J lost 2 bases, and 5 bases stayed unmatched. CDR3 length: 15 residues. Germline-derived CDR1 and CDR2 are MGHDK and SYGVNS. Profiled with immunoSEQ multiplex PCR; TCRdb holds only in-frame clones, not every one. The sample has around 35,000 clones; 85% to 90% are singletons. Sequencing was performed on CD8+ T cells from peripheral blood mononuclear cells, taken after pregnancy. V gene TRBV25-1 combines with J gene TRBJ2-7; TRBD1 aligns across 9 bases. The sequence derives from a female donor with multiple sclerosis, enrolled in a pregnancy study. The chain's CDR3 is CASSDPGTGTYEQYF. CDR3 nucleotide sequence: TGTGCCAGCAGTGATCCCGGGACAGGGACCTACGAGCAGTACTTC.